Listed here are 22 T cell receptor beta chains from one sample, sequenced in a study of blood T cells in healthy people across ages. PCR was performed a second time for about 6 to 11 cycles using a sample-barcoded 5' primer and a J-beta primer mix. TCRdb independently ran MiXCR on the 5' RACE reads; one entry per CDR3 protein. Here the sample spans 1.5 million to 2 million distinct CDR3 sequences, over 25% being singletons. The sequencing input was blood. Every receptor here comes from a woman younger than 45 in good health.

The CDR3 is CAALQGDYGYTF. As DNA, the CDR3 is TGTGCCGCACTCCAGGGGGACTATGGCTACACCTTC. The genes are TRBV30 and TRBJ1-2; TRBD1 aligns across 7 bases. The CDR3 runs 12 residues. V shed 8 bases and J 3 bases; nucleotides not matched to a gene: 6. In germline, CDR1 is GTSNPN, CDR2 SVGIG (reference sequence).

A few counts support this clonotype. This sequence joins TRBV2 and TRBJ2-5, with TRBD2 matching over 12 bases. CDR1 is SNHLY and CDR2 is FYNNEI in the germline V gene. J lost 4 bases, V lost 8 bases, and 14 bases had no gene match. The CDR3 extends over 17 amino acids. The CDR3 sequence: CASGGSRTSGARETQYF. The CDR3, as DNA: TGTGCCAGCGGGGGAAGCCGGACTAGCGGGGCCAGAGAGACCCAGTACTTC.

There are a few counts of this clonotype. The CDR3 protein is CAGTTLVCTYEQYF. The DNA for the CDR3 is TGTGCCGGCACCACTTTAGTCTGCACCTACGAGCAGTACTTC. V is TRBV6-5 and J is TRBJ2-7; D call uncertain. Germline assignment: CDR1 MNHEY and CDR2 SVGAGI. The V end lost 11 bases, the J end lost 2 bases, and 19 bases lay between the germline ends. This CDR3 is built from 14 residues.

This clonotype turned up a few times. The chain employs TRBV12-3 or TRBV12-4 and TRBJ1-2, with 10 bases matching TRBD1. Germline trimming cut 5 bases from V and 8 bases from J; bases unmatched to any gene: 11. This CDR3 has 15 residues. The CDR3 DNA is TGTGCCAGCAGTATATTGGGACAGGGGATGGAAGGCTACACCTTC. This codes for CASSILGQGMEGYTF.

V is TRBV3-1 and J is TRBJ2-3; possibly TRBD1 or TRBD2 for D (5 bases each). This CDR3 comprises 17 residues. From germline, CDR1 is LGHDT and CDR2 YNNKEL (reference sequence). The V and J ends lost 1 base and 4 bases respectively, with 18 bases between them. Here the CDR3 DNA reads TGTGCCAGCAGCCAAGCAACAACCGGGACCGGGGCAGATACGCAGTATTTT. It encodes CASSQATTGTGADTQYF.

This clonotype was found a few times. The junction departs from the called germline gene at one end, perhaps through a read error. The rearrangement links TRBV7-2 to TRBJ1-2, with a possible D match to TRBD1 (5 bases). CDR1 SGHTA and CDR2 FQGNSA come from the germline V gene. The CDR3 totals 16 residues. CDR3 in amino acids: CANSLGAGSGSYGYTF. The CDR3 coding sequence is TGTGCCAACAGCTTAGGGGCTGGGTCAGGGAGCTATGGCTACACCTTC.

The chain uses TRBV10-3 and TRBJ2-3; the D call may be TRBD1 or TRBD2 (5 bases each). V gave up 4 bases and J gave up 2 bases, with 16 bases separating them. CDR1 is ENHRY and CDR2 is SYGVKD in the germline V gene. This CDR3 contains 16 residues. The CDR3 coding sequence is TGTGCCATCAGTGCAGGCAGGGCAGGGACCACAGATACGCAGTATTTT. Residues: CAISAGRAGTTDTQYF.

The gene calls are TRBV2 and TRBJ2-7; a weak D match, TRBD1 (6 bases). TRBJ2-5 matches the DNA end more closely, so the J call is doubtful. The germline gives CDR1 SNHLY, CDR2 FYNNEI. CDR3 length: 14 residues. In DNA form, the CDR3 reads TGTGCCAGTGGGGAGCAGGGGTCTAGGGAGACCCAGTACTTC. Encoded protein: CASGEQGSRETQYF.

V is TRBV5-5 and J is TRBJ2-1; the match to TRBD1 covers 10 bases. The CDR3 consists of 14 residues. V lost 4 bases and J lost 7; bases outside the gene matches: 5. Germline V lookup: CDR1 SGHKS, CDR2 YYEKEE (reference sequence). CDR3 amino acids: CASSEGQGWNEQFF. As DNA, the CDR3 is TGTGCCAGCAGCGAGGGACAGGGGTGGAATGAGCAGTTCTTC.

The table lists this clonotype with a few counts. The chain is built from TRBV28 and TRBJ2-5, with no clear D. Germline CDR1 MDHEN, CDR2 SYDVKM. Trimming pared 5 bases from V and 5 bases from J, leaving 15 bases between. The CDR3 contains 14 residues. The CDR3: CASSPPGGMETQYF. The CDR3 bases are TGTGCCAGCAGTCCCCCTGGTGGGATGGAGACCCAGTACTTC.

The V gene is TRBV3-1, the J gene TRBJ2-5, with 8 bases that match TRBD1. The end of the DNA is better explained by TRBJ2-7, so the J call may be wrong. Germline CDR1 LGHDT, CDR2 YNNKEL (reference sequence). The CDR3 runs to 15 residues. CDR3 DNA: TGTGCCAGCAGCCATCGCGGCAGGGGGCTTTTCGAGCAGTACTTC. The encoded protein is CASSHRGRGLFEQYF.

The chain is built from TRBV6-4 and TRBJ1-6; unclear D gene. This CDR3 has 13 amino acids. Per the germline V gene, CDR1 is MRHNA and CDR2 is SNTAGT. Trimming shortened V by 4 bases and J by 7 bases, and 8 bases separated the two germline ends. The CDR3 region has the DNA TGTGCCAGCAGTGGCAACAAGAATTCACCCCTCCACTTT. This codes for CASSGNKNSPLHF.

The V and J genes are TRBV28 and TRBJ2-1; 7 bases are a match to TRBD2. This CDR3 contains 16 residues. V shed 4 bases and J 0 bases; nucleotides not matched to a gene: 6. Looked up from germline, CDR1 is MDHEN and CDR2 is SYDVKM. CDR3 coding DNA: TGTGCCAGCAGTTCCACCGGACTAGTCTCCTACAATGAGCAGTTCTTC. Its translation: CASSSTGLVSYNEQFF.

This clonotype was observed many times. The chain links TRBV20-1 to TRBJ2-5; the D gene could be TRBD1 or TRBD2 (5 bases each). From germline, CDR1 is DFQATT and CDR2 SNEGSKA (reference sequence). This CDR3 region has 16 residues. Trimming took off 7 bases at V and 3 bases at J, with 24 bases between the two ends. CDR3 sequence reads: CSVPRYWGTSKETQYF. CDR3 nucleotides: TGCAGTGTCCCCCGGTATTGGGGGACCTCAAAAGAGACCCAGTACTTC.

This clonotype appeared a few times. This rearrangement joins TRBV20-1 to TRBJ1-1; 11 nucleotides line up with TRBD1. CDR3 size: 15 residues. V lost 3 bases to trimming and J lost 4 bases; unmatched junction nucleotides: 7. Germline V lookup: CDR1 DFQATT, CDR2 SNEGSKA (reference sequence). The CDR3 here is CSARKAGTGGTEAFF. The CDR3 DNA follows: TGCAGTGCTAGGAAAGCCGGGACAGGGGGCACTGAAGCTTTCTTT.

As DNA, the CDR3 is TGTGCCAGCAGTGAGGAACGCAGGACCCAGTACTTC. The encoded protein is CASSEERRTQYF. The V call is TRBV2, the J call TRBJ2-5; D unresolved. Germline CDR1 and CDR2: SNHLY and FYNNEI. Trimming left V 3 bases short and J 7 bases short, with 9 bases between. The CDR3 is 12 amino acids.

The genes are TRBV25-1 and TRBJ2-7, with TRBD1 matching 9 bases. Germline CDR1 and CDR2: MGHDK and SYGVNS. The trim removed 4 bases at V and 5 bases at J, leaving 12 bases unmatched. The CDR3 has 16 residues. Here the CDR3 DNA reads TGTGCCAGCAGTGCGAAACAGGGGGCGCTTTGGGACGAGCAGTACTTC. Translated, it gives CASSAKQGALWDEQYF.

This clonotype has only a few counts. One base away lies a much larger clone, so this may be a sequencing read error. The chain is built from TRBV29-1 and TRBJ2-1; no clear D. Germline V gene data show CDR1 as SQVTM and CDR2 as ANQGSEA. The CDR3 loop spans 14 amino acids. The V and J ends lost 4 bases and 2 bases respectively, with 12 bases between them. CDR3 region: CSVGGLNAYNEQFF. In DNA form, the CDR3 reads TGCAGCGTTGGGGGTCTAAATGCCTACAATGAGCAGTTCTTC.

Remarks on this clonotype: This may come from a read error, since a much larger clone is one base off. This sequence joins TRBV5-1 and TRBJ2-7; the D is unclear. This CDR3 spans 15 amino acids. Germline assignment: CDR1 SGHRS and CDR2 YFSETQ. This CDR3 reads CASSLATGSTYKQYF. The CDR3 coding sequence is TGCGCCAGCAGCTTGGCCACGGGCAGTACCTACAAGCAGTACTTC.

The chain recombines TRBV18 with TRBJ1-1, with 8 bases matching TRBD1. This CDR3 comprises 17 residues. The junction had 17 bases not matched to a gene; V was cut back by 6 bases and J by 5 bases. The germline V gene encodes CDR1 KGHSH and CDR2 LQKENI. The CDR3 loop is CASSTSLTGGAKTEAFF. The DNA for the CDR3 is TGTGCCAGCTCTACCAGTCTCACAGGGGGTGCGAAGACTGAAGCTTTCTTT.

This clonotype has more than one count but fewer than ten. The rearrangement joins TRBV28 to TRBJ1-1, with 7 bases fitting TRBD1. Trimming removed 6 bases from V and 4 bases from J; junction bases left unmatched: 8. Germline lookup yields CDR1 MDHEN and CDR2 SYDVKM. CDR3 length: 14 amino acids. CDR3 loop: CASSQGGLSTEAFF. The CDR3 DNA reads TGTGCCAGCAGCCAGGGGGGTTTGAGCACTGAAGCTTTCTTT.

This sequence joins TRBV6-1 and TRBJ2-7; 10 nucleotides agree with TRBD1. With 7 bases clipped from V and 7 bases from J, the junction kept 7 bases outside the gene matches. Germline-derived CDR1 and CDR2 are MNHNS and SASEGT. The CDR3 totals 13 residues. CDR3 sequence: CASTRQGAREQYF. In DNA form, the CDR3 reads TGTGCCAGCACCAGACAGGGGGCTCGAGAGCAGTACTTC.